This entry is about one TCR beta chain. As yet, its antigen is unknown. Germline loops: CDR1 SNHLY, CDR2 FYNNEI. V gave up 6 bases and J gave up 4 bases, with 15 bases separating them. CDR3 length: 14 amino acids. These data come from a study of cytotoxic CD8 clonotypes in ibrutinib-treated CLL. Overall study context: Response specimens were obtained following a median treatment duration of about 12 months, with a range of 6 to 36. Samples showed on average around 240,000 productive templates and approximately 94,000 productive rearrangements. Study-level points and caveats: Clonality showed a rise at ibrutinib response that reversed toward baseline at progression.

Sequencing was performed with immunoSEQ multiplex PCR; in TCRdb, only in-frame clones are kept and a portion is missing. The profile shows 15,000 or so clones, around 64% of them singletons. Sequenced here: PBMCs, sampled before ibrutinib treatment. The chain couples TRBV2 to TRBJ1-1, with a possible D match to TRBD1 (6 bases). This clonotype was sampled from a human donor with chronic lymphocytic leukemia. The CDR3 region has the DNA TGTGCCAGCAGGATCAGGGGTCGGGGCACTGAAGCTTTCTTT. Amino acid sequence: CASRIRGRGTEAFF. Full variable domain (rest looked up from reference TRBV2 and TRBJ1-1): EPEVTQTPSHQVTQMGQEVILRCVPISNHLYFYWYRQILGQKVEFLVSFYNNEISEKSEIFDDQFSVERPDGSNFTLKIRSTKLEDSAMYFCASRIRGRGTEAFFGQGTRLTVV.